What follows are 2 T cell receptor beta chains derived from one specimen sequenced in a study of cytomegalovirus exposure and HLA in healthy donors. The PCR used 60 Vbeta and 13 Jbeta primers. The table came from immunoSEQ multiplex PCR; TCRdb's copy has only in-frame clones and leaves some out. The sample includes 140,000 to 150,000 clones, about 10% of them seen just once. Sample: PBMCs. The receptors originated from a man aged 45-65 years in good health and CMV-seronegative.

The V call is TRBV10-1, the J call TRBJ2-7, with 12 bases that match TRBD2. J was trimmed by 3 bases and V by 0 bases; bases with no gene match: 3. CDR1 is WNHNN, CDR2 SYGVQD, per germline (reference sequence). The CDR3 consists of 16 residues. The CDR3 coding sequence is TGCGCCAGCAGTGAGTCCGGGACTAGCGGGTTCTACGAGCAGTACTTC. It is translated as CASSESGTSGFYEQYF.

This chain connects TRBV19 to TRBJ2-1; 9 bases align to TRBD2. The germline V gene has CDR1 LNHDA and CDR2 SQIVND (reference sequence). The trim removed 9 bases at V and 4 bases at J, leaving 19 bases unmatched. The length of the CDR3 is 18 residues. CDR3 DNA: TGTGCCAGCGACCAAGGAGGCCTAGCGGGAAAAAGGTACAATGAGCAGTTCTTC. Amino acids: CASDQGGLAGKRYNEQFF.